This T cell receptor (beta chain) originates from a study of T cells after yellow fever vaccination. At the level of the study: Fractions low in cell number were prepared with SMART-Seq v4 Ultra Low Input. Notes on the study in general: A weaker but faster secondary response was observed, peaking on day 5 versus 15. Reappearance after the booster was seen for most primary-vaccination clones, at roughly 96% CD4 and 70% to 90% CD8.

The junction had 8 bases not matched to a gene; V was cut back by 6 bases and J by 2 bases. The CDR3 consists of 18 residues. Per germline, CDR1 MNHNS and CDR2 SASEGT. TCR cDNA, made by 5'RACE template switching, carried an added universal primer site and UMIs. TCRdb re-derived calls from the 5' RACE reads in MiXCR, one entry per CDR3 protein. The data show 300,000 to 450,000 distinct CDR3 sequences, roughly 7.5% seen once. This clonotype was counted only a few times. Its antigen is currently unknown. This chain joins TRBV6-1 and TRBJ2-6; the match to TRBD1 covers 12 bases. The receptor comes from a young man who received the YFV17D yellow fever vaccine. The starting material was PBMCs, obtained about 49 days after the first yellow fever vaccination. The CDR3 coding sequence is TGTGCCAGCAGGGGATCGGGACAGGGGGCGCCTGGGGCCAACGTCCTGACTTTC. It translates to CASRGSGQGAPGANVLTF.